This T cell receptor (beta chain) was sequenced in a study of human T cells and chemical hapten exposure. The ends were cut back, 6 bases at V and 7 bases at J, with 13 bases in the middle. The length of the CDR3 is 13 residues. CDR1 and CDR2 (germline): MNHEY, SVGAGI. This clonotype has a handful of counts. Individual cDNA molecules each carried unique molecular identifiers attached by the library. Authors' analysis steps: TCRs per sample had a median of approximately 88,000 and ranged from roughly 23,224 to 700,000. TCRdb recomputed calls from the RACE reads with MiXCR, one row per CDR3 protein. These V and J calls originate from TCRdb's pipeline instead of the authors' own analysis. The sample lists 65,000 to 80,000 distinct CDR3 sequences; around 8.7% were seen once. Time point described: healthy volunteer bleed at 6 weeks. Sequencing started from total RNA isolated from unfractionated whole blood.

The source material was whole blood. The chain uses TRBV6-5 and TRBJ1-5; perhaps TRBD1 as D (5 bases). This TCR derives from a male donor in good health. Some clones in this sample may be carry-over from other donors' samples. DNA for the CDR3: TGTGCCAGCAGCCAGGACATTGCACAGCCCCAGCATTTT. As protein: CASSQDIAQPQHF.